One and the same sample provided the 26 T cell receptor beta chains below, sequenced in a study of blood T cells in healthy people across ages. For the second PCR, which ran for about 7 to 12 cycles, a sample-barcoded 5' primer and a J-beta primer mix were used. MiXCR, run by TCRdb on the 5' RACE reads, gives a single entry per CDR3 protein. The sample has hundreds of thousands of distinct CDR3 sequences, about 25% seen once. These records were also assigned to another study, of T cells of mothers and their children.

The sequencing input was blood. These receptors came from a boy aged 10-17 years in good health.

V gene TRBV3-1 combines with J gene TRBJ1-2; D call uncertain. V was trimmed by 4 bases and J by 4 bases, leaving 13 bases between them. From germline, CDR1 is LGHDT and CDR2 YNNKEL (reference sequence). The CDR3 is 14 residues long. CDR3 loop: CASSPKAGIYGYTF. As DNA, the CDR3 is TGTGCCAGCAGCCCTAAGGCGGGGATCTATGGCTACACCTTC. The whole variable domain, filled in from reference TRBV3-1 and TRBJ1-2, reads DTAVSQTPKYLVTQMGNDKSIKCEQNLGHDTMYWYKQDSKKFLKIMFSYNNKELIINETVPNRFSPKSPDKAHLNLHINSLELGDSAVYFCASSPKAGIYGYTFGSGTRLTVV.

J is TRBJ2-5 and V is TRBV6-6; 12 nucleotides align to TRBD1. The CDR3 is 15 amino acids. CDR1 is MNHNY, CDR2 SVGAGI, per germline (reference sequence). The ends lost 2 bases at V and 5 bases at J; junction bases unmatched: 3. As DNA, the CDR3 is TGTGCCAGCAGTTACAGGGACAGGGGGCGTGAGACCCAGTACTTC. Translating gives CASSYRDRGRETQYF.

Regarding this clonotype: One end of the junction varies from germline; a read error may be responsible. CDR3 sequence: CASSASPVSGANVLTF. The CDR3 nucleotides read TGCGCCAGCAGCGCATCTCCGGTCTCTGGGGCCAACGTCCTGACTTTC. V gene TRBV13 combines with J gene TRBJ2-6; D call uncertain. Germline V CDR1 and CDR2: PRHDT, FYEKMQ (reference sequence). The CDR3 consists of 16 residues.

As to this clonotype: One junction end does not reproduce the germline sequence, and a read error may be involved. This rearrangement joins TRBV7-2 to TRBJ2-5, with 11 bases lining up with TRBD2. The CDR3 extends over 14 amino acids. Germline V CDR1 and CDR2: SGHTA, FQGNSA. The CDR3 nucleotides read TGTGCCAGCAGCGTGGGACTAGCGGAGGGGGGCCGCTTCTTC. Its protein is CASSVGLAEGGRFF.

V usage is TRBV18 and J usage is TRBJ2-3; maybe TRBD2 (6 bases). CDR1 is KGHSH and CDR2 is LQKENI in the germline V gene. The CDR3 is made up of 17 amino acids. V was trimmed by 1 base and J by 0 bases, leaving 14 bases between them. For the CDR3, the DNA is TGTGCCAGCTCACCACTCTGGGCAGGGACTAGCACAGATACGCAGTATTTT. It yields the protein CASSPLWAGTSTDTQYF.

The chain uses TRBV20-1 and TRBJ1-1; maybe TRBD1 (6 bases). Trimming took off 6 bases at V and 1 base at J, with 21 bases between the two ends. The CDR3 is 16 amino acids. Germline V lookup: CDR1 DFQATT, CDR2 SNEGSKA (reference sequence). CDR3 nucleotide sequence: TGCAGTGCCAAACTGGTCCCAGGGGCATCGAACACTGAAGCTTTCTTT. Translation gives CSAKLVPGASNTEAFF.

This clonotype was seen a few times. The chain links TRBV6-2 or TRBV6-3 to TRBJ1-1; D is unclear. Deletions cut 6 bases from V and 3 bases from J, with 11 bases between. Germline-derived CDR1 and CDR2 are MNHEY and SVGEGT. The CDR3 consists of 13 residues. This chain's CDR3 is CASSFWIDTEAFF. DNA for the CDR3: TGTGCCAGCAGCTTCTGGATCGACACTGAAGCTTTCTTT.

The chain uses TRBV20-1 and TRBJ2-1, with 10 bases identical to TRBD2. The J call may be wrong; the DNA end is better matched by TRBJ2-5. The CDR3 sequence is 14 residues long. CDR1 and CDR2 from the germline V gene are DFQATT and SNEGSKA (reference sequence). This chain's CDR3 is CSAPGTSDWETQYF. The CDR3 region has the DNA TGCAGTGCCCCCGGGACTAGCGATTGGGAGACCCAGTACTTC.

The chain is built from TRBV2 and TRBJ1-2, with 7 bases matching TRBD1. CDR1 and CDR2 from the germline V gene are SNHLY and FYNNEI. This CDR3 spans 15 amino acids. Trimming cost V 6 bases and J 2 bases; bases outside gene matches: 9. The CDR3 nucleotides read TGTGCCAGCAGGGAGAGGACAGGTTCGAACTATGGCTACACCTTC. Amino acids: CASRERTGSNYGYTF.

Many counts were recorded for this clonotype. This chain uses TRBV4-2 with TRBJ2-3; 7 bases match TRBD2. Per the germline V gene, CDR1 is LGHNA and CDR2 is YNFKEQ. V was pared by 1 base and J by 2 bases, with 3 bases of the junction left unmatched. CDR3 length equals 15 residues. The CDR3, as DNA: TGTGCCAGCAGCCAAGGGAGCGGGAACACAGATACGCAGTATTTT. It yields the protein CASSQGSGNTDTQYF.

This clonotype was detected only a few times. V and J are TRBV5-1 and TRBJ1-3, with 10 bases that match TRBD1. Germline V lookup: CDR1 SGHRS, CDR2 YFSETQ. The CDR3 consists of 17 residues. The junction had 8 bases not matched to a gene; V was cut back by 1 base and J by 4 bases. CDR3 sequence reads: CASSLKFDRGRGNTIYF. The CDR3 nucleotides are TGCGCCAGCAGCTTGAAGTTCGACAGGGGGCGAGGAAACACCATATATTTT.

The chain's CDR3 is CASSFLWERGVEAFF. In DNA form, the CDR3 reads TGTGCCAGCAGTTTCCTTTGGGAGAGAGGCGTCGAAGCTTTCTTT. V is TRBV28 and J is TRBJ1-1; D not certain. V lost 3 bases and J 8 bases, leaving 19 bases between the germline ends. The CDR3 covers 15 residues. CDR1 and CDR2 from the germline V gene are MDHEN and SYDVKM.

This chain joins TRBV24-1 and TRBJ2-7, with unresolved D. V gave up 9 bases and J gave up 5 bases, with 16 bases separating them. Germline V gene lookup returns CDR1 KGHDR and CDR2 SFDVKD. This CDR3 has 13 residues. CDR3 DNA sequence: TGTGCCACCTCGTCTTCCGAACGGGACGAGCAGTACTTC. Translating gives CATSSSERDEQYF.

This clonotype came up many times. The chain combines TRBV7-3 with TRBJ2-3; D might be TRBD2 (6 bases). The CDR3 is 16 residues long. Germline CDR1 reads SGHTA; CDR2 reads FQGTGA. Trimming removed 1 base from V and 3 bases from J, with 14 bases in between. CDR3 bases: TGTGCCAGCAGCTTAAAGGCGGGGTTGGGGACAGATACGCAGTATTTT. Residues: CASSLKAGLGTDTQYF.

The J gene is TRBJ1-6, the V gene TRBV20-1, with D tentatively TRBD1 (6 bases). The CDR3 runs to 15 residues. In germline, CDR1 is DFQATT, CDR2 SNEGSKA (reference sequence). The germline V and J ends were trimmed by 5 bases and 7 bases, with 18 bases remaining between them. CDR3 in amino acids: CSAGRRGVDNSPLHF. CDR3 nucleotides: TGCAGTGCTGGACGGAGGGGGGTGGACAATTCACCCCTCCACTTT.

The chain carries TRBV3-1 and TRBJ2-5, with D hard to call. V lost 6 bases and J lost 5, with 16 bases in between. The CDR3 has 14 residues. CDR1 is LGHDT and CDR2 is YNNKEL in the germline V gene (reference sequence). DNA of the CDR3: TGTGCCAGCAGTCCGGCCCTAATTTCGGAGACCCAGTACTTC. This codes for CASSPALISETQYF.

This clonotype was detected only a few times. The chain combines TRBV29-1 with TRBJ2-4; D is undetermined. The CDR3 is 12 residues long. With 4 bases removed from V and 6 bases from J, the gap between germline ends came to 10 bases. CDR1 is SQVTM and CDR2 is ANQGSEA in the germline V gene. The CDR3: CSVVVVGNIQYF. DNA of the CDR3: TGCAGCGTTGTAGTGGTAGGAAACATTCAGTACTTC. Supplemented by reference TRBV29-1 and TRBJ2-4, the full variable domain reads SAVISQKPSRDICQRGTSLTIQCQVDSQVTMMFWYRQQPGQSLTLIATANQGSEATYESGFVIDKFPISRPNLTFSTLTVSNMSPEDSSIYLCSVVVVGNIQYFGAGTRLSVL.

About this clonotype: Its ends do not fully match the called genes, so a read error is possible. V is TRBV6-1 and J is TRBJ2-1, with D possibly matching TRBD2 (6 bases). The CDR3 runs to 14 residues. Germline CDR1 is MNHNS and CDR2 is SASEGT. As DNA, the CDR3 is TGTGCCTCCCTAGTGGGTAGCGGCTACAATGGGCAGTTCTTC. Amino acids: CASLVGSGYNGQFF.

This chain links TRBV7-8 with TRBJ1-4, with a possible D match to TRBD1 (5 bases). This CDR3 has 15 residues. CDR1 and CDR2 (germline): SGHVS, FQNEAQ. Trimming removed 2 bases from V and 3 bases from J, with 10 bases in between. DNA of the CDR3: TGTGCCAGCAGCTTAAACGCAGGGTCTAATGAAAAACTGTTTTTT. It yields the protein CASSLNAGSNEKLFF. Supplemented by reference TRBV7-8 and TRBJ1-4, the full variable domain reads GAGVSQSPRYKVAKRGQDVALRCDPISGHVSLFWYQQALGQGPEFLTYFQNEAQLDKSGLPSDRFFAERPEGSVSTLKIQRTQQEDSAVYLCASSLNAGSNEKLFFGSGTQLSVL.

The chain couples TRBV5-1 to TRBJ2-5, with a tentative D call TRBD2 (6 bases). The closer fit of TRBJ2-1 to the DNA end suggests the J call may be wrong. From germline, CDR1 is SGHRS and CDR2 YFSETQ. The CDR3 has 15 amino acids. CDR3 DNA: TGCGCCAGCAGCTTGGATGTGGGGGGCTACAATGAGCAGTTCTTC. Translation: CASSLDVGGYNEQFF.

The chain combines TRBV12-3 or TRBV12-4 with TRBJ2-5, with TRBD2 identical over 9 bases. TRBJ2-7 matches the DNA end more closely, so the J call is doubtful. This CDR3 has 17 residues. CDR3 sequence: CASSSTLGTSRSYEQYF. The CDR3 DNA sequence: TGTGCCAGCAGTTCTACTCTAGGGACTAGCAGATCCTACGAGCAGTACTTC.

This chain connects TRBV28 to TRBJ1-3, with 10 bases matching TRBD1. Trimming at V came to 6 bases and at J to 0 bases, leaving 8 bases not matched to a gene. In germline, CDR1 is MDHEN, CDR2 SYDVKM. This CDR3 is built from 17 residues. The CDR3 reads CASRESRDRGSGNTIYF. In nucleotides, the CDR3 is TGTGCCAGCAGGGAAAGCCGGGACAGGGGCTCTGGAAACACCATATATTTT.

The genes are TRBV6-5 and TRBJ1-3; D possibly corresponds to TRBD1 (5 bases). Germline CDR1 MNHEY, CDR2 SVGAGI. V was shortened by 6 bases and J by 0 bases, with 12 bases between the two germline ends. This CDR3 is built from 15 residues. DNA for the CDR3: TGTGCCAGCAGCCGGGACGATCTCTCTGGAAACACCATATATTTT. Its protein is CASSRDDLSGNTIYF.

In its sample, this clonotype was seen a few times. V is TRBV12-5 and J is TRBJ2-7, with a possible D match to TRBD2 (6 bases). V was trimmed by 4 bases and J by 5 bases, leaving 21 bases between them. The CDR3 is 16 residues long. Germline V gene sequence: CDR1 LGHNT, CDR2 FRNRAP. The CDR3 reads CASGSLVSGPSDEQYF. The CDR3 nucleotides are TGTGCTAGTGGTTCGTTAGTAAGCGGGCCCTCGGACGAGCAGTACTTC.

This clonotype appeared a few times. The chain couples TRBV12-3 or TRBV12-4 to TRBJ1-1, with TRBD1 as a possible D gene (6 bases). Trimming left V 4 bases short and J 6 bases short, with 24 bases between. The CDR3 is made up of 17 amino acids. The CDR3 is CASSSSLPNRVWAEAFF. The CDR3 DNA reads as TGTGCCAGCAGTTCTAGCCTGCCAAACAGGGTTTGGGCTGAAGCTTTCTTT.

A note on this clonotype: A junction boundary mismatches the germline segment, possibly from a read error. The chain has TRBV5-1 and TRBJ1-6, with TRBD1 as a possible D gene (6 bases). The CDR3 is 13 amino acids. Germline values: CDR1 SGHRS, CDR2 YFSETQ. CDR3 in DNA: TGCGTCAGCAGCGAAACAGGGAATTCACCCCTCCACTTT. Protein product: CVSSETGNSPLHF.